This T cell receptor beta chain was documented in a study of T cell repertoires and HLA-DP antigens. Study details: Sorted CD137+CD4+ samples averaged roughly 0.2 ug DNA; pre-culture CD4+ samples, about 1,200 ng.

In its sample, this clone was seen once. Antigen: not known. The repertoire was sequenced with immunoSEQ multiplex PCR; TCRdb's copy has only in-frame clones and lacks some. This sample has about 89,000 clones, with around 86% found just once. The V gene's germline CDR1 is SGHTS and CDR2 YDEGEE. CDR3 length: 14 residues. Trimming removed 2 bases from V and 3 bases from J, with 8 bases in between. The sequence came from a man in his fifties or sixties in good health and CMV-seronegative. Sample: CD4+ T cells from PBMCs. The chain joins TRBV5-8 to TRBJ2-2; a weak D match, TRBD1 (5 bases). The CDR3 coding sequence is TGTGCCAGCAGCTTAGACAGATACACCGGGGAGCTGTTTTTT. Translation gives CASSLDRYTGELFF. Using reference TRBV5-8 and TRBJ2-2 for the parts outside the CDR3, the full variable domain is EAGVTQSPTHLIKTRGQQATLRCSPISGHTSVYWYQQALGLGLQFLLWYDEGEERNRGNFPPRFSGRQFPNYSSELNVNALELEDSALYLCASSLDRYTGELFFGEGSRLTVL.